A single sample is the source of the 4 T cell receptor beta chains below, sequenced in a study of TIL therapy for anti-PD-1-resistant metastatic lung cancer. Sequencing used immunoSEQ v3. This table comes from immunoSEQ multiplex PCR, and its TCRdb copy is limited to in-frame clones, with some not included. The sample has 25,000 to 40,000 clones; 70% to 80% are singletons. Specified time point: pre-treatment sample, taken before nivolumab and TIL therapy. The sample here was blood, taken at baseline. These TCRs come from a woman aged 30 to 85 with non-small cell lung cancer.

The J gene is TRBJ2-7, the V gene TRBV9, with unresolved D. This CDR3 contains 13 residues. V lost 4 bases and J 6 bases, leaving 14 bases between the germline ends. The germline V gene encodes CDR1 SGDLS and CDR2 YYNGEE. The CDR3 sequence is CASSPEPSSEQYF. The CDR3 DNA reads TGTGCCAGCAGCCCGGAACCTAGTTCCGAGCAGTACTTC.

This clone was seen only a few times. The V and J genes are TRBV6-1 and TRBJ2-7; D may be TRBD2 (5 bases). V was shortened by 4 bases and J by 0 bases, with 10 bases between the two germline ends. Germline V gene data show CDR1 as MNHNS and CDR2 as SASEGT. CDR3 length equals 14 residues. CDR3 protein: CASSATTSSYEQYF. CDR3 bases: TGTGCCAGCAGTGCGACTACTAGCTCCTACGAGCAGTACTTC.

The chain links TRBV7-2 to TRBJ2-7, with D unclear. Per germline, CDR1 SGHTA and CDR2 FQGNSA. Trimming took 5 bases from V and 8 from J, leaving 10 bases between them. This CDR3 has 11 residues. The CDR3 nucleotides are TGTGCCAGCAGCCAAAGTACGCAGCAGTACTTC. Residues: CASSQSTQQYF.

In its sample, this clone was seen a few times. The genes are TRBV18 and TRBJ2-4, with 8 bases that match TRBD1. Germline V lookup: CDR1 KGHSH, CDR2 LQKENI. Trimming cost V 5 bases and J 3 bases; bases outside gene matches: 6. The CDR3 covers 15 residues. The CDR3 loop reads CASSEDRVGKNIQYF. CDR3 sequence (DNA): TGTGCCAGCTCAGAGGACAGGGTGGGCAAAAACATTCAGTACTTC.